A selection of T cell receptor beta chains follows, all from one sample in a study of blood T cell repertoires in COVID-19. Sequencing used immunoSEQ multiplex PCR; TCRdb keeps in-frame clones, though not all of them. The data show about 80,000 clones, about 89% seen once. Sequencing was carried out using peripheral blood. These receptors originate from a man between 65 and 85 years old with active or convalescent COVID-19. CDR3s include the opening cysteine and the closing phenylalanine or tryptophan. The order of the fields is J gene, CDR3 length, D gene, clone size, V gene, CDR3 protein, CDR3 DNA. D genes are given only for firm matches. Clone size is given for some rows only: seen once, a few or many times, or a class if the clone is expanded.

>TRBJ1-6|14|-|-|TRBV4-1
CASSPWEGNSPLHF
TGCGCCAGCAGCCCGTGGGAGGGAAATTCACCCCTCCACTTT
>TRBJ2-4|20|-|-|TRBV7-4
CASNLQGGQGRPLAKNIQYF
TGTGCCAGCAACTTACAAGGTGGGCAGGGGCGACCGCTAGCCAAAAACATTCAGTACTTC
>TRBJ2-5|16|TRBD1|-|TRBV18
CASSPATGGVGETQYF
TGTGCCAGCTCACCCGCGACAGGGGGGGTCGGAGAGACCCAGTACTTC
>TRBJ2-3|16|-|-|TRBV7-2
CASSLTRGVSTDTQYF
TGTGCCAGCAGCCTTACACGGGGTGTTAGCACAGATACGCAGTATTTT
>TRBJ1-1|14|TRBD1|-|TRBV5-1
CASSLLQGDTEAFF
TGCGCCAGCAGCCTCCTACAGGGGGACACTGAAGCTTTCTTT
>TRBJ1-2|13|-|-|TRBV5-1
CASSLDSGGGYTF
TGCGCCAGCAGCTTGGATTCGGGGGGTGGCTACACCTTC
>TRBJ2-2|16|TRBD1|-|TRBV7-2
CASSLVAGGFTGELFF
TGTGCCAGCAGCTTAGTGGCAGGGGGTTTCACCGGGGAGCTGTTTTTT
>TRBJ1-5|16|-|-|TRBV4-2
CASSQETGNSNQPQHF
TGTGCCAGCAGCCAAGAAACCGGGAATAGCAATCAGCCCCAGCATTTT
>TRBJ1-2|12|-|once|TRBV7-2
CASSLEVRGYTF
TGTGCCAGCAGCTTAGAAGTTCGGGGCTACACCTTC
>TRBJ2-3|16|-|-|TRBV24-1
CATSEMTLRGTDTQYF
TGTGCCACCAGTGAGATGACACTCCGGGGTACAGATACGCAGTATTTT
>TRBJ1-2|14|TRBD1|-|TRBV24-1
CATSPGQGYYGYTF
TGTGCCACCAGTCCGGGACAGGGGTACTATGGCTACACCTTC
>TRBJ2-7|13|TRBD1|-|TRBV5-1
CASSTGTGYEQYF
TGCGCCAGCAGCACCGGGACAGGGTACGAGCAGTACTTC
>TRBJ1-5|15|-|-|TRBV6-2/TRBV6-3
CASSYSAGVNQPQHF
TGTGCCAGCAGTTACTCAGCCGGGGTCAATCAGCCCCAGCATTTT
>TRBJ2-3|14|TRBD1|-|TRBV9
CASSSTGQADTQYF
TGTGCCAGCAGCTCGACAGGGCAAGCAGATACGCAGTATTTT
>TRBJ2-7|15|TRBD1|-|TRBV6-5
CASSYSTGGGGEQYF
TGTGCCAGCAGTTACTCGACAGGGGGGGGTGGCGAGCAGTACTTC
>TRBJ1-2|12|-|-|TRBV28
CASSQGGHGYTF
TGTGCCAGCAGTCAAGGGGGTCATGGCTACACCTTC
>TRBJ1-5|14|TRBD1|-|TRBV18
CASSPYQGAEPQHF
TGTGCCAGCTCACCTTATCAGGGGGCTGAGCCCCAGCATTTT
>TRBJ1-1|15|-|-|TRBV5-1
CASSLARVRNTEAFF
TGCGCCAGCAGCTTGGCCCGGGTCAGGAACACTGAAGCTTTCTTT
>TRBJ2-1|16|TRBD1|-|TRBV6-5
CASSYSGTGISWEQFF
TGTGCCAGCAGTTACTCAGGGACAGGGATTTCGTGGGAGCAGTTCTTC
>TRBJ1-2|14|-|-|TRBV9
CASSVGSAPTRYTF
TGTGCCAGCAGCGTAGGTTCAGCCCCGACACGGTACACCTTC
>TRBJ2-7|17|-|-|TRBV4-3
CASSQDLSRLPGYEQYF
TGCGCCAGCAGCCAAGATCTCTCCAGACTCCCGGGGTACGAGCAGTACTTC
>TRBJ1-2|15|-|-|TRBV6-5
CASTESLTIRGGYTF
TGTGCCAGCACCGAGAGCCTGACGATTCGGGGTGGCTACACCTTC
>TRBJ2-6|15|-|few|TRBV7-9
CASSLSGPGANVLTF
TGTGCCAGCAGCCTGAGTGGGCCTGGGGCCAACGTCCTGACTTTC
>TRBJ1-1|15|TRBD1|-|TRBV18
CASSPKGALNTEAFF
TGTGCCAGCTCACCGAAGGGGGCCCTGAACACTGAAGCTTTCTTT
>TRBJ2-3|15|TRBD2|once|TRBV2
CASSGESGGTDTQYF
TGTGCCAGCAGTGGAGAAAGCGGGGGCACAGATACGCAGTATTTT
>TRBJ1-1|16|TRBD1|-|TRBV9
CASSGRDRGQHTEAFF
TGTGCCAGCAGCGGCCGGGACAGGGGACAGCACACTGAAGCTTTCTTT
>TRBJ2-2|17|TRBD2|once|TRBV18
CASSPVAGGLNTGELFF
TGTGCCAGCTCACCGGTAGCGGGGGGCCTGAACACCGGGGAGCTGTTTTTT
>TRBJ2-1|19|TRBD2|-|TRBV7-2
CASSLNPTSGGSSYNEQFF
TGTGCCAGCAGCCTGAACCCGACTAGCGGGGGGAGCTCCTACAATGAGCAGTTCTTC
>TRBJ1-5|15|-|-|TRBV3-1/TRBV3-2
CASSQARDWNQPQHF
TGTGCCAGCAGCCAAGCCCGGGATTGGAATCAGCCCCAGCATTTT
>TRBJ1-2|14|TRBD1|-|TRBV29-1
CSVAGQGLVYGYTF
TGCAGCGTTGCTGGACAGGGTCTAGTCTATGGCTACACCTTC
>TRBJ1-2|15|TRBD1|-|TRBV5-6
CASSSRDRQSYGYTF
TGTGCCAGCAGCTCCCGGGACAGGCAGTCCTATGGCTACACCTTC
>TRBJ2-5|14|-|once|TRBV6-5
CASSPGQSAKTQYF
TGTGCCAGCAGCCCCGGACAGTCGGCGAAGACCCAGTACTTC
>TRBJ2-1|16|TRBD2|-|TRBV19
CASSIVASGAYNEQFF
TGTGCCAGTAGTATAGTCGCTAGCGGGGCTTACAATGAGCAGTTCTTC
>TRBJ2-7|13|-|-|TRBV14
CASSQATRGEQYF
TGTGCCAGCAGCCAAGCGACCCGGGGGGAGCAGTACTTC
>TRBJ1-2|15|TRBD1|-|TRBV11-2
CASSLAQGALYGYTF
TGTGCCAGCAGCTTAGCACAGGGGGCACTTTATGGCTACACCTTC
>TRBJ1-6|15|-|-|TRBV2
CASTPEGLRNSPLHF
TGTGCCAGCACCCCCGAGGGCTTGCGGAATTCACCCCTCCACTTT
>TRBJ1-1|14|-|-|TRBV5-1
CASSSSTTNTEAFF
TGCGCCAGCAGCTCTTCGACTACGAACACTGAAGCTTTCTTT
>TRBJ1-2|12|-|-|TRBV11-2
CASSREDDGYTF
TGTGCCAGCAGCCGAGAAGATGATGGCTACACCTTC
>TRBJ1-1|14|-|-|TRBV6-4
CASSQFGTDTEAFF
TGTGCCAGCAGTCAATTTGGAACAGACACTGAAGCTTTCTTT
>TRBJ1-1|12|-|once|TRBV4-1
CASSQDTREAFF
TGCGCCAGCAGCCAAGATACGCGTGAAGCTTTCTTT
>TRBJ1-4|16|-|few|TRBV3-1/TRBV3-2
CASSREVRATNEKLFF
TGTGCCAGCAGCCGAGAGGTGCGGGCAACTAATGAAAAACTGTTTTTT
>TRBJ2-5|14|-|-|TRBV5-6
CASSLGTHQETQYF
TGTGCCAGCAGCTTAGGGACTCACCAAGAGACCCAGTACTTC
>TRBJ1-1|14|-|few|TRBV29-1
CSVVGQDANTEAFF
TGCAGCGTTGTGGGACAAGATGCAAACACTGAAGCTTTCTTT
>TRBJ2-2|17|-|-|TRBV7-8
CASSLAKRGGDAGELFF
TGTGCCAGCAGCTTAGCGAAGAGGGGGGGCGACGCCGGGGAGCTGTTTTTT
>TRBJ1-5|14|TRBD1|-|TRBV19
CASNFYRGVQPQHF
TGTGCCAGTAATTTCTACAGGGGGGTTCAGCCCCAGCATTTT
>TRBJ1-4|14|-|-|TRBV2
CASSAGSANEKLFF
TGTGCCAGCAGTGCAGGGTCGGCTAATGAAAAACTGTTTTTT
>TRBJ2-3|15|-|-|TRBV28
CASSLATGRTDTQYF
TGTGCCAGCAGTTTGGCGACAGGACGCACAGATACGCAGTATTTT
>TRBJ1-6|15|-|once|TRBV2
CASSEESSYNSPLHF
TGTGCCAGCAGTGAAGAGAGCTCCTATAATTCACCCCTCCACTTT
>TRBJ2-1|14|-|-|TRBV7-9
CASSLVLGEGEQFF
TGTGCCAGCAGCCTGGTGTTAGGTGAGGGTGAGCAGTTCTTC
>TRBJ2-5|14|-|-|TRBV29-1
CSEAGNPYQETQYF
TGCAGCGAGGCGGGGAACCCTTACCAAGAGACCCAGTACTTC
>TRBJ1-2|11|-|-|TRBV2
CASTKGTYYTF
TGTGCCAGCACCAAGGGGACATACTACACCTTC